One sample yielded the 32 T cell receptor beta chains listed below, sequenced in a study of PD-1 blockade in mismatch repair-deficient tumors. Profiling relied on immunoSEQ multiplex PCR, and the TCRdb table lists in-frame clones only, not all of them. The repertoire has some 48,000 clones, approximately 80% of them found once; the top ten carry around 3.5%. This specimen was PBMCs, taken before pembrolizumab treatment. The receptors come from an adult with mismatch repair-deficient cancer.

This clone was recorded a few times. The chain links TRBV6-5 to TRBJ1-2; D is perhaps TRBD1 (6 bases). The CDR3 is made up of 14 amino acids. V shed 2 bases and J shed 6 bases, with 13 bases lying between them. Germline CDR1 reads MNHEY; CDR2 reads SVGAGI. CDR3 nucleotide sequence: TGTGCCAGCAGTTACGGGGGGCGGGTCGATGGCTACACCTTC. This codes for CASSYGGRVDGYTF.

This clone has a single count. The chain's CDR3 is CASSLLASSYNEQFF. DNA for the CDR3: TGTGCCAGCAGCTTACTAGCGAGCTCCTACAATGAGCAGTTCTTC. The rearrangement uses TRBV7-8 and TRBJ2-1, with D possibly matching TRBD2 (6 bases). Germline loops: CDR1 SGHVS, CDR2 FQNEAQ. This CDR3 contains 15 residues. Trimming stripped 2 bases from V and 0 bases from J, with 8 bases between.

The chain is built from TRBV11-3 and TRBJ1-1; unclear D gene. Trimming removed 2 bases at V and 7 bases at J, with 8 bases between. Germline CDR1 and CDR2: SGHNT and YENEEA. The CDR3 covers 12 residues. The CDR3 DNA follows: TGTGCCAGCAGCTTATCGGCGGATGAAGCTTTCTTT. It yields the protein CASSLSADEAFF.

The genes are TRBV4-1 and TRBJ1-2; 12 bases agree with TRBD1. Losses at the gene ends were 1 base for V and 3 bases for J; bases not matched to a gene: 15. The CDR3 has 20 residues. CDR1 and CDR2 (germline): MGHRA, YSYEKL. The CDR3 here is CASSQGPGQGAKGGDYGYTF. CDR3 sequence (DNA): TGCGCCAGCAGCCAAGGGCCGGGACAGGGGGCAAAAGGGGGAGACTATGGCTACACCTTC.

V usage is TRBV28 and J usage is TRBJ2-5; either TRBD1 or TRBD2 may supply D (5 bases each). The CDR3 length is 16 residues. The ends were cut back, 2 bases at V and 5 bases at J, with 18 bases in the middle. Looked up from germline, CDR1 is MDHEN and CDR2 is SYDVKM. In DNA, the CDR3 is TGTGCCAGCAGTTTACCAGGGACCAGTCAAAGGGAGACCCAGTACTTC. This translates into CASSLPGTSQRETQYF. Full variable domain (remainder filled in from reference TRBV28 and TRBJ2-5): DVKVTQSSRYLVKRTGEKVFLECVQDMDHENMFWYRQDPGLGLRLIYFSYDVKMKEKGDIPEGYSVSREKKERFSLILESASTNQTSMYLCASSLPGTSQRETQYFGPGTRLLVL.

The V and J genes are TRBV6-1 and TRBJ2-7; D is possibly TRBD2 (6 bases). In germline, CDR1 is MNHNS, CDR2 SASEGT. This CDR3 comprises 15 residues. Trimming took 1 base from V and 4 from J, leaving 14 bases between them. This chain's CDR3 is CASSEEAGRAYEQYF. As DNA, the CDR3 is TGTGCCAGCAGTGAAGAAGCGGGCAGGGCTTACGAGCAGTACTTC.

This rearrangement joins TRBV2 to TRBJ1-5, with TRBD1 matching 7 bases. The J segment lost 7 bases and the V segment lost 6 bases, leaving 9 bases of the junction unmatched. This CDR3 has 14 residues. Germline lookup yields CDR1 SNHLY and CDR2 FYNNEI. The CDR3 here is CASRVDRVNQPQHF. DNA for the CDR3: TGTGCCAGCAGAGTAGACAGGGTCAACCAGCCCCAGCATTTT.

V gene TRBV9 combines with J gene TRBJ1-1, with no clear D. This CDR3 is built from 15 residues. Germline V gives CDR1 SGDLS, CDR2 YYNGEE. V shed 1 base and J shed 0 bases, with 10 bases lying between them. The CDR3 loop is CASSVSPTMNTEAFF. The DNA for the CDR3 is TGTGCCAGCAGCGTATCCCCCACTATGAACACTGAAGCTTTCTTT.

This clone was observed a few times. The chain uses TRBV9 and TRBJ2-1; D not certain. Between the trimmed V and J ends, which lost 0 bases and 8 bases, there was a span of 3 bases. The CDR3 consists of 11 residues. Germline values: CDR1 SGDLS, CDR2 YYNGEE. The CDR3 nucleotides are TGTGCCAGCAGCGTAGACGATGAGCAGTTCTTC. It specifies CASSVDDEQFF.

The genes are TRBV10-3 and TRBJ1-2; D uncertain. The CDR3 spans 14 residues. Germline V gene lookup returns CDR1 ENHRY and CDR2 SYGVKD. Between the trimmed V and J ends, which lost 3 bases and 8 bases, there was a span of 16 bases. DNA for the CDR3: TGTGCCATCAGTGACTCGACAAGTGCTGAGGGCTACACCTTC. It encodes CAISDSTSAEGYTF.

The V gene is TRBV4-2, the J gene TRBJ2-5; no reliable D call. CDR3 length: 14 residues. The V gene's germline CDR1 is LGHNA and CDR2 YNFKEQ. Trimming took off 0 bases at V and 1 base at J, with 6 bases between the two ends. CDR3 in DNA: TGTGCCAGCAGCCAAGACGCGGCCCAAGAGACCCAGTACTTC. It codes for CASSQDAAQETQYF.

The chain couples TRBV7-2 to TRBJ1-2; D possibly corresponds to TRBD1 (5 bases). The V and J ends lost 1 base and 8 bases respectively, with 20 bases between them. The CDR3 is 16 amino acids. Germline CDR1 reads SGHTA; CDR2 reads FQGNSA. The CDR3: CASSLVPREGVRGYTF. The CDR3 region has the DNA TGTGCCAGCAGCTTAGTTCCGAGGGAAGGGGTGCGAGGCTACACCTTC. Using reference TRBV7-2 and TRBJ1-2 for the parts outside the CDR3, the full variable domain is GAGVSQSPSNKVTEKGKDVELRCDPISGHTALYWYRQSLGQGLEFLIYFQGNSAPDKSGLPSDRFSAERTGGSVSTLTIQRTQQEDSAVYLCASSLVPREGVRGYTFGSGTRLTVV.

The rearrangement uses TRBV5-6 and TRBJ2-2; 8 bases are a match to TRBD1. The V gene's germline CDR1 is SGHDT and CDR2 YYEEEE. V lost 4 bases to trimming and J lost 4 bases; unmatched junction nucleotides: 9. This CDR3 has 16 amino acids. Here the CDR3 DNA reads TGTGCCAGCAGCCCGACACGGACAGGGCGCACCGGGGAGCTGTTTTTT. Residues: CASSPTRTGRTGELFF. Using reference TRBV5-6 and TRBJ2-2 for the parts outside the CDR3, the full variable domain is DAGVTQSPTHLIKTRGQQVTLRCSPKSGHDTVSWYQQALGQGPQFIFQYYEEEERQRGNFPDRFSGHQFPNYSSELNVNALLLGDSALYLCASSPTRTGRTGELFFGEGSRLTVL.

The rearrangement uses TRBV9 and TRBJ1-1; possible D gene TRBD1, 5 bases. V lost 5 bases and J lost 5, with 16 bases in between. The CDR3 is 14 amino acids. The V gene's germline CDR1 is SGDLS and CDR2 YYNGEE. The CDR3 here is CASRPILEGTEAFF. As DNA, the CDR3 is TGTGCCAGCAGACCCATTCTTGAGGGGACTGAAGCTTTCTTT.

This clone is a singleton in its sample. The chain joins TRBV15 to TRBJ2-7; D may match TRBD1 or TRBD2 (5 bases each). This CDR3 spans 16 amino acids. V gave up 0 bases and J gave up 1 base, with 13 bases separating them. Germline assignment: CDR1 LNHNV and CDR2 YYDKDF (reference sequence). The CDR3 sequence: CATSRDRDADSYEQYF. For the CDR3, the DNA is TGTGCCACCAGCAGAGATCGGGACGCTGATTCCTACGAGCAGTACTTC.

CDR3 residues: CASSFTSPSSYNEQFF. The CDR3 nucleotides are TGCGCCAGCAGCTTTACTAGCCCCAGCTCCTACAATGAGCAGTTCTTC. This chain uses TRBV5-1 with TRBJ2-1, with D possibly TRBD2 on 6 matching bases. This CDR3 is built from 16 residues. Germline CDR1 and CDR2: SGHRS and YFSETQ. With 2 bases removed from V and 0 bases from J, the gap between germline ends came to 12 bases.

The genes are TRBV7-9 and TRBJ1-4, with a tentative D call TRBD1 (5 bases). The CDR3 loop spans 14 amino acids. Trimming pared 8 bases from V and 3 bases from J, leaving 13 bases between. Looked up from germline, CDR1 is SEHNR and CDR2 is FQNEAQ (reference sequence). The CDR3 DNA is TGTGCCAGCCAGTGGGGGTACTCTAATGAAAAACTGTTTTTT. Its protein product is CASQWGYSNEKLFF. Full variable domain (missing parts from reference TRBV7-9 and TRBJ1-4): DTGVSQNPRHKITKRGQNVTFRCDPISEHNRLYWYRQTLGQGPEFLTYFQNEAQLEKSRLLSDRFSAERPKGSFSTLEIQRTEQGDSAMYLCASQWGYSNEKLFFGSGTQLSVL.

This chain uses TRBV19 with TRBJ2-7; 10 bases map to TRBD2. Germline V gene lookup returns CDR1 LNHDA and CDR2 SQIVND (reference sequence). V was pared by 10 bases and J by 6 bases, with 21 bases of the junction left unmatched. This CDR3 is built from 17 residues. CDR3 region: CATRGWLAGVEGGEQYF. The CDR3 bases are TGTGCCACAAGGGGGTGGCTAGCGGGAGTTGAAGGGGGCGAGCAGTACTTC.

The gene calls are TRBV19 and TRBJ2-7; D is tentatively TRBD1 or TRBD2 (6 bases each). Germline V CDR1 and CDR2: LNHDA, SQIVND (reference sequence). The V end lost 6 bases, the J end lost 6 bases, and 21 bases lay between the germline ends. The CDR3 is 15 amino acids. The CDR3 DNA follows: TGTGCCAGTAGCCCCCAGAAGAGGGGGGCGATCGAGCAGTACTTC. As protein: CASSPQKRGAIEQYF.

In this sample, this clone turned up once. The chain uses TRBV5-4 and TRBJ2-7, with D unclear. CDR3 size: 13 residues. The V gene lost 4 bases and the J gene lost 4 bases, with 12 bases spanning the gap. The germline CDR1 and CDR2 sequences are SGHNT and YYREEE (reference sequence). This CDR3 reads CASSKEQRYEQYF. CDR3 in DNA: TGTGCCAGCAGCAAGGAACAGCGATACGAGCAGTACTTC.

This clone was detected ten times or more. In DNA, the CDR3 is TGTGCCAGCGGTCGACTAGCGGGGAGCACAGATACGCAGTATTTT. Its protein product is CASGRLAGSTDTQYF. The chain carries TRBV9 and TRBJ2-3; 11 bases map to TRBD2. The CDR3 has 15 amino acids. CDR1 is SGDLS and CDR2 is YYNGEE in the germline V gene. Trimming cost V 7 bases and J 0 bases; bases outside gene matches: 4.

The gene calls are TRBV6-5 and TRBJ1-5; possibly TRBD1 for D (5 bases). V dropped 0 bases and J dropped 5 bases, with 8 bases sitting between them. Germline V gene sequence: CDR1 MNHEY, CDR2 SVGAGI. The CDR3 runs to 14 residues. CDR3 nucleotide sequence: TGTGCCAGCAGTTACTCCCAGGGTTATCAGCCCCAGCATTTT. Residues: CASSYSQGYQPQHF.

This clone was seen a single time. This CDR3 reads CASSPQTGTGGTIQYF. The CDR3 DNA sequence: TGCGCCAGCAGCCCACAGACCGGGACAGGGGGCACCATTCAGTACTTC. The V and J genes are TRBV5-1 and TRBJ2-4, with TRBD1 identical over 12 bases. CDR1 and CDR2 (germline): SGHRS, YFSETQ. CDR3 length equals 16 residues. The ends lost 4 bases at V and 9 bases at J; junction bases unmatched: 11.

The chain is built from TRBV30 and TRBJ2-2; 10 bases are a match to TRBD2. This CDR3 has 14 residues. V lost 0 bases and J lost 6; bases outside the gene matches: 1. Germline-derived CDR1 and CDR2 are GTSNPN and SVGIG (reference sequence). This CDR3 is CAWSVAGGPGELFF. CDR3 in DNA: TGTGCCTGGAGTGTAGCGGGAGGGCCCGGGGAGCTGTTTTTT.

The chain employs TRBV7-2 and TRBJ1-2, with D perhaps matching TRBD1 (6 bases). V lost 4 bases and J lost 8, with 14 bases in between. Germline loops: CDR1 SGHTA, CDR2 FQGNSA. This CDR3 has 13 residues. The CDR3 region has the DNA TGTGCCAGCAGCTCGCAACAGGGACGAGGCTACACCTTC. Protein: CASSSQQGRGYTF. The entire variable domain, with the rest obtained from reference TRBV7-2 and TRBJ1-2, is as follows: GAGVSQSPSNKVTEKGKDVELRCDPISGHTALYWYRQSLGQGLEFLIYFQGNSAPDKSGLPSDRFSAERTGGSVSTLTIQRTQQEDSAVYLCASSSQQGRGYTFGSGTRLTVV.

V and J are TRBV28 and TRBJ1-2; the D is unclear. The germline gives CDR1 MDHEN, CDR2 SYDVKM. The CDR3 consists of 13 residues. V was trimmed by 7 bases and J by 8 bases, leaving 17 bases between them. This CDR3 is CASMGDGPQGYTF. CDR3 coding DNA: TGTGCCAGCATGGGTGACGGACCACAGGGCTACACCTTC.

The chain couples TRBV10-1 to TRBJ2-7, with 11 bases lining up with TRBD1. The trim removed 3 bases at V and 1 base at J, leaving 2 bases unmatched. Germline CDR1 is WNHNN and CDR2 is SYGVQD (reference sequence). The CDR3 loop spans 15 amino acids. The CDR3 spells CASSEGTGGSYEQYF. The CDR3 DNA reads as TGCGCCAGCAGTGAAGGGACAGGGGGTTCCTACGAGCAGTACTTC.

This chain joins TRBV13 and TRBJ2-3; D is uncertain. Germline V gene data show CDR1 as PRHDT and CDR2 as FYEKMQ (reference sequence). The V gene lost 5 bases and the J gene lost 1 base, with 4 bases spanning the gap. The CDR3 runs to 12 residues. The CDR3 DNA reads TGTGCCAGCAGCCTTCGCACAGATACGCAGTATTTT. It encodes CASSLRTDTQYF.

The genes are TRBV5-5 and TRBJ2-5; 8 bases line up with TRBD1. Trimming removed 3 bases from V and 4 bases from J; junction bases left unmatched: 8. Germline V gene sequence: CDR1 SGHKS, CDR2 YYEKEE (reference sequence). The CDR3 is 15 residues long. DNA of the CDR3: TGTGCCAGCAGCTCCAACCAGGGGGCTGGAGAGACCCAGTACTTC. Translated, it gives CASSSNQGAGETQYF.

The gene calls are TRBV11-2 and TRBJ1-2; 7 bases agree with TRBD1. V lost 2 bases to trimming and J lost 8 bases; unmatched junction nucleotides: 11. The germline CDR1 and CDR2 sequences are SGHAT and FQNNGV. The CDR3 length is 15 residues. CDR3 bases: TGTGCCAGCAGCTTAACAAACTCAGGGGGACGGGGCTACACCTTC. Translation gives CASSLTNSGGRGYTF.

This chain joins TRBV7-9 and TRBJ2-2, with 9 positions matching TRBD1. Germline V gives CDR1 SEHNR, CDR2 FQNEAQ (reference sequence). The CDR3 extends over 14 amino acids. Germline trimming cut 8 bases from V and 4 bases from J; bases unmatched to any gene: 5. The CDR3 DNA sequence: TGTGCCAGCCGGGGGGACAGGGCCACCGGGGAGCTGTTTTTT. Protein: CASRGDRATGELFF.

This clone came up a few times. This chain joins TRBV19 and TRBJ1-2; TRBD1 aligns across 8 bases. Germline loops: CDR1 LNHDA, CDR2 SQIVND (reference sequence). With 6 bases clipped from V and 5 bases from J, the junction kept 11 bases outside the gene matches. The CDR3 runs to 15 residues. The CDR3 region has the DNA TGTGCCAGTAGGGCCGCGGGACAGGTGGTATATGGCTACACCTTC. It encodes CASRAAGQVVYGYTF.